The sequence of this TCR beta chain was determined in a study of cytomegalovirus exposure and HLA in healthy donors. At the level of the study: It was reported in a later analysis that the same platform had been used for the 120 validation repertoires as for the roughly 670 first-cohort repertoires.

Germline V lookup: CDR1 MNHEY, CDR2 SMNVEV (reference sequence). V dropped 6 bases and J dropped 7; count of bases not matched to a gene: 8. The CDR3 sequence is 13 residues long. Details on this clone: Its specificity is unknown.

Only in-frame clones appear in the TCRdb table, and some are missing; sequencing was by immunoSEQ multiplex PCR. The table lists around 400,000 clones, approximately 90% of them singletons, with approximately 0.8% in the top ten. Points from the study as a whole: A subsequent analysis found that TCR clusters from the first cohort also tended to co-occur in the approximately 130 validation repertoires, with around 94% of cluster scores above 0. Cytomegalovirus-associated TCR beta chains were listed, numbering 164.

The chain uses TRBV27 and TRBJ1-2, with 7 bases matching TRBD1. Sequenced: PBMCs. This receptor was identified in a young woman in good health and CMV-seronegative. The CDR3 loop is CASRKTGLFGYTF. The CDR3 DNA is TGTGCCAGCAGGAAGACAGGGCTTTTTGGCTACACCTTC.